Shown below are 28 T cell receptor beta chains from a single sample sequenced in a study of OX40 agonist ivuxolimab in advanced cancers. The repertoire was sequenced with immunoSEQ multiplex PCR; TCRdb's copy has only in-frame clones and lacks some. The data show roughly 32,000 clones, more than 80% seen once. The sample was CD4+ or CD8+ T cells sorted from blood, taken in a trial of the OX40 agonist ivuxolimab. All receptors come from an adult with an advanced solid tumor such as melanoma, head and neck, liver or kidney cancer.

V usage is TRBV19 and J usage is TRBJ1-5; TRBD1 agrees at 8 bases. V gave up 5 bases and J gave up 6 bases; unmatched junction bases: 9. This CDR3 region has 15 residues. Germline CDR1 LNHDA, CDR2 SQIVND (reference sequence). The CDR3 reads CASSSTDRDPQPQHF. DNA of the CDR3: TGTGCCAGTAGTTCAACGGACAGGGATCCTCAGCCCCAGCATTTT.

This rearrangement joins TRBV5-4 to TRBJ1-2; unclear D gene. The V gene lost 4 bases and the J gene lost 4 bases, with 17 bases spanning the gap. The germline gives CDR1 SGHNT, CDR2 YYREEE (reference sequence). CDR3 size: 15 residues. The DNA of the CDR3 is TGTGCCAGCAGCGGATCCCCCGGTGGAGGCTATGGCTACACCTTC. Protein: CASSGSPGGGYGYTF.

This clone was recorded once. J is TRBJ1-1 and V is TRBV19; 7 nucleotides align to TRBD1. The CDR3 covers 15 residues. With V trimmed by 4 bases and J by 10 bases, 15 bases remained unmatched. Germline CDR1 LNHDA, CDR2 SQIVND (reference sequence). The CDR3 DNA reads TGTGCCAGTAGTAACCCCCTTGACAGGGAGAAGGGAGCTTTCTTT. Translation: CASSNPLDREKGAFF.

This clone has more than one count but fewer than ten. The rearrangement joins TRBV28 to TRBJ2-1, with TRBD2 matching 13 bases. The germline V gene has CDR1 MDHEN and CDR2 SYDVKM. With 5 bases clipped from V and 6 bases from J, the junction kept 7 bases outside the gene matches. This CDR3 has 16 residues. CDR3 region: CASSRTSGSTVNEQFF. The CDR3 bases are TGTGCCAGCAGTCGGACTAGCGGGAGCACGGTCAATGAGCAGTTCTTC.

Here the CDR3 reads CASSLATGTGNGYGYTF. The CDR3 coding sequence is TGCGCCAGCAGCTTGGCCACCGGGACAGGGAACGGCTATGGCTACACCTTC. V gene TRBV5-1 combines with J gene TRBJ1-2; 9 bases fit TRBD1. Germline CDR1 reads SGHRS; CDR2 reads YFSETQ. The junction had 10 bases not matched to a gene; V was cut back by 0 bases and J by 4 bases. CDR3 length: 17 amino acids.

The chain combines TRBV5-6 with TRBJ1-5; D gene uncertain. The germline V gene encodes CDR1 SGHDT and CDR2 YYEEEE. The length of the CDR3 is 14 residues. Trimming removed 0 bases from V and 3 bases from J, with 7 bases in between. In DNA, the CDR3 is TGTGCCAGCAGCTTGGGGCTGTTCAATCAGCCCCAGCATTTT. It translates to CASSLGLFNQPQHF.

The count of this clone is one. This chain connects TRBV9 to TRBJ2-1, with D possibly being TRBD2 (5 bases). This CDR3 has 15 amino acids. Germline values: CDR1 SGDLS, CDR2 YYNGEE. V was shortened by 0 bases and J by 4 bases, with 11 bases between the two germline ends. For the CDR3, the DNA is TGTGCCAGCAGCGTAGGTACCGGGGAGTACAATGAGCAGTTCTTC. Encoded protein: CASSVGTGEYNEQFF.

This rearrangement joins TRBV7-9 to TRBJ1-2; the D is unclear. V dropped 5 bases and J dropped 2 bases, with 15 bases sitting between them. The CDR3 extends over 15 amino acids. Germline values: CDR1 SEHNR, CDR2 FQNEAQ (reference sequence). In nucleotides, the CDR3 is TGTGCCAGCAGCCCCGGCAAGAAGAACAACTATGGCTACACCTTC. Its protein product is CASSPGKKNNYGYTF.

This CDR3 reads CASSYLAGGSNEQFF. For the CDR3, the DNA is TGCGCCAGCAGCTACCTAGCGGGGGGGTCTAATGAGCAGTTCTTC. This sequence joins TRBV5-1 and TRBJ2-1, with TRBD2 matching over 12 bases. V lost 3 bases, J lost 7 bases, and 5 bases stayed unmatched. The length of the CDR3 is 15 residues. Germline values: CDR1 SGHRS, CDR2 YFSETQ.

This chain connects TRBV7-9 to TRBJ2-5; 7 bases line up with TRBD1. Germline trimming cut 6 bases from V and 5 bases from J; bases unmatched to any gene: 9. Germline V lookup: CDR1 SEHNR, CDR2 FQNEAQ (reference sequence). The CDR3 sequence is 14 residues long. CDR3 loop: CASSLITGAETQYF. The CDR3 DNA reads as TGTGCCAGCAGTCTCATAACAGGGGCTGAGACCCAGTACTTC.

This rearrangement joins TRBV6-5 to TRBJ2-5; D is possibly TRBD1 or TRBD2 (5 bases each). The last part of the DNA fits TRBJ2-7 better; the J call may be wrong. Germline lookup yields CDR1 MNHEY and CDR2 SVGAGI. The CDR3 has 14 amino acids. This CDR3 is CASRRAGKAYEQYF. The CDR3 bases are TGTGCCAGCAGGCGGGCAGGGAAGGCCTACGAGCAGTACTTC.

This sequence joins TRBV5-8 and TRBJ2-7, with D perhaps assigned TRBD1 or TRBD2 (5 bases each). Trimming removed 4 bases at V and 0 bases at J, with 14 bases between. Germline assignment: CDR1 SGHTS and CDR2 YDEGEE. The CDR3 is 15 residues long. Here the CDR3 reads CASSIAPGSSYEQYF. The CDR3 nucleotides are TGTGCCAGCAGCATCGCTCCAGGGAGCTCCTACGAGCAGTACTTC.

The chain employs TRBV5-6 and TRBJ1-1, with D uncertain. Trimming removed 0 bases at V and 1 base at J, with 10 bases between. The CDR3 has 15 residues. CDR1 and CDR2 (germline): SGHDT, YYEEEE. The chain's CDR3 is CASSLVGVPNTEAFF. The DNA of the CDR3 is TGTGCCAGCAGCTTGGTAGGTGTTCCGAACACTGAAGCTTTCTTT.

The CDR3 sequence: CASSQLGLAGRYEQYF. The CDR3 coding sequence is TGCGCCAGCAGCCAGTTGGGACTAGCGGGACGGTACGAGCAGTACTTC. The V gene is TRBV4-3, the J gene TRBJ2-7; 13 bases fit TRBD2. The CDR3 contains 16 residues. The trim removed 3 bases at V and 4 bases at J, leaving 6 bases unmatched. Germline CDR1 and CDR2: LGHNA and YSLEER.

This sequence joins TRBV6-1 and TRBJ2-1; 10 nucleotides align to TRBD2. Germline trimming cut 0 bases from V and 1 base from J; bases unmatched to any gene: 3. The CDR3 extends over 17 amino acids. Germline V lookup: CDR1 MNHNS, CDR2 SASEGT. CDR3 nucleotides: TGTGCCAGCAGTGAAGCAATAGCGGGGGGATCCTACAATGAGCAGTTCTTC. Its protein is CASSEAIAGGSYNEQFF.

The V gene is TRBV29-1, the J gene TRBJ1-2; D is unresolved. V was shortened by 0 bases and J by 6 bases, with 11 bases between the two germline ends. This CDR3 spans 13 amino acids. Germline CDR1 and CDR2: SQVTM and ANQGSEA. CDR3 in DNA: TGCAGCGTTGAAGACGAGGTCTCGCATGGCTACACCTTC. It yields the protein CSVEDEVSHGYTF.

This sequence joins TRBV7-9 and TRBJ1-1, with 7 bases that match TRBD1. The V gene's germline CDR1 is SEHNR and CDR2 FQNEAQ (reference sequence). J gave up 0 bases and V 8 bases, and 15 bases lay outside the gene matches. The CDR3 is 17 residues long. The CDR3 protein is CASPRPGQQFMNTEAFF. The CDR3 nucleotides are TGTGCCAGCCCGAGACCGGGACAGCAATTCATGAACACTGAAGCTTTCTTT.

V is TRBV5-4 and J is TRBJ1-2, with D possibly being TRBD1 (6 bases). V lost 0 bases and J lost 6, with 6 bases in between. Looked up from germline, CDR1 is SGHNT and CDR2 is YYREEE (reference sequence). CDR3 size: 12 residues. The CDR3, as DNA: TGTGCCAGCAGCTTGGCAGGGGATGGCTACACCTTC. Its protein product is CASSLAGDGYTF.

The V and J genes are TRBV4-3 and TRBJ2-5; TRBD2 is a possible D gene (6 bases). CDR1 is LGHNA, CDR2 YSLEER, per germline. The germline V and J ends were trimmed by 3 bases and 5 bases, with 16 bases remaining between them. The CDR3 is 15 residues long. The CDR3 is CASSQESWGRETQYF. The CDR3 nucleotides are TGCGCCAGCAGCCAGGAGTCTTGGGGGAGGGAGACCCAGTACTTC.

The chain joins TRBV7-2 to TRBJ2-7; 7 bases line up with TRBD2. V shed 5 bases, J shed 0 bases, and the junction held 4 bases outside the gene matches. CDR3 size: 14 residues. Germline CDR1 reads SGHTA; CDR2 reads FQGNSA. CDR3 sequence (DNA): TGTGCCAGCAGCCGGGACTACCGCTCCTACGAGCAGTACTTC. Its translation is CASSRDYRSYEQYF.

This clone has a single count. The chain has TRBV18 and TRBJ2-1; the D gene could be TRBD1 or TRBD2 (5 bases each). The germline gives CDR1 KGHSH, CDR2 LQKENI. This CDR3 is 14 amino acids long. Trimming cost V 3 bases and J 5 bases, with 11 bases left between them. The CDR3 nucleotides are TGTGCCAGCTCACCTCTCAGGGAGAACAATGAGCAGTTCTTC. Translated, it gives CASSPLRENNEQFF.

This chain uses TRBV5-6 with TRBJ2-1; 13 nucleotides match TRBD2. Germline-derived CDR1 and CDR2 are SGHDT and YYEEEE. The length of the CDR3 is 17 residues. J gave up 4 bases and V 4 bases, and 8 bases lay outside the gene matches. The CDR3 DNA reads TGTGCCAGCAGCGCGCCGACTAGCGGGGGGTATTACAATGAGCAGTTCTTC. Its translation is CASSAPTSGGYYNEQFF.

This chain joins TRBV11-2 and TRBJ2-7; 10 nucleotides line up with TRBD1. The CDR3 extends over 16 amino acids. Germline V gene lookup returns CDR1 SGHAT and CDR2 FQNNGV. V shed 3 bases, J shed 1 base, and the junction held 6 bases outside the gene matches. In nucleotides, the CDR3 is TGTGCCAGCAGCTTTCCGACAGGGGGCTTGTCCTACGAGCAGTACTTC. Its translation is CASSFPTGGLSYEQYF.

The gene calls are TRBV9 and TRBJ2-5; 10 bases line up with TRBD2. There are 17 residues in the CDR3. Per germline, CDR1 SGDLS and CDR2 YYNGEE. The trim removed 0 bases at V and 1 base at J, leaving 6 bases unmatched. CDR3 sequence (DNA): TGTGCCAGCAGCGTAGGGGTAGCGGGGGGCCCCCAAGAGACCCAGTACTTC. Protein product: CASSVGVAGGPQETQYF. The full variable domain, with the rest looked up from reference TRBV9 and TRBJ2-5, is DSGVTQTPKHLITATGQRVTLRCSPRSGDLSVYWYQQSLDQGLQFLIQYYNGEERAKGNILERFSAQQFPDLHSELNLSSLELGDSALYFCASSVGVAGGPQETQYFGPGTRLLVL.

The V call is TRBV5-1, the J call TRBJ2-3; D ambiguous. CDR3 length equals 17 residues. V lost 5 bases and J 0 bases, leaving 19 bases between the germline ends. Germline V gene data show CDR1 as SGHRS and CDR2 as YFSETQ. The CDR3, as DNA: TGCGCCAGCAGACCTAGTTTGGCGGCCTCTAGCACAGATACGCAGTATTTT. Translated, it gives CASRPSLAASSTDTQYF.

A single count supports this clone. The CDR3 nucleotides read TGTGCCAGCAGTTTTAGCAGCCGCACAGATACGCAGTATTTT. It is translated as CASSFSSRTDTQYF. The genes are TRBV28 and TRBJ2-3; D gene uncertain. In germline, CDR1 is MDHEN, CDR2 SYDVKM. The CDR3 consists of 14 residues. Between the trimmed V and J ends, which lost 3 bases and 1 base, there was a span of 8 bases.

This chain joins TRBV27 and TRBJ2-1; 13 bases fit TRBD2. The CDR3 spans 14 residues. V shed 6 bases and J 7 bases; nucleotides not matched to a gene: 3. Germline lookup yields CDR1 MNHEY and CDR2 SMNVEV (reference sequence). DNA for the CDR3: TGTGCCAGCAGGGGACTAGCGGGAAGTAATGAGCAGTTCTTC. Translating gives CASRGLAGSNEQFF.

The chain carries TRBV5-1 and TRBJ2-3, with 11 bases fitting TRBD2. Looked up from germline, CDR1 is SGHRS and CDR2 is YFSETQ. CDR3 size: 15 residues. Trimming cost V 0 bases and J 5 bases; bases outside gene matches: 2. The DNA for the CDR3 is TGCGCCAGCAGCTTGGTTAGCGGGAGGGGAGATACGCAGTATTTT. Translation: CASSLVSGRGDTQYF.